Below, 27 T cell receptor beta chains from the same sample are listed, as sequenced in a study of radiotherapy plus CTLA-4 blockade in lung cancer. This table comes from immunoSEQ multiplex PCR, and its TCRdb copy is limited to in-frame clones, with some not included. The repertoire holds roughly 80,000 clones, with 78% as singletons. The input for sequencing was peripheral blood, taken from a patient treated with radiotherapy plus ipilimumab. These receptors originate from a human donor with non-small cell lung cancer who had a partial response to radiotherapy plus ipilimumab. Some clones in this sample may be carry-over from other donors' samples.

The gene calls are TRBV18 and TRBJ2-7; maybe TRBD1 (5 bases). In germline, CDR1 is KGHSH, CDR2 LQKENI. V lost 5 bases and J 4 bases, leaving 15 bases between the germline ends. CDR3 length: 14 amino acids. CDR3 nucleotide sequence: TGTGCCAGCTCAGGTCGGACAAGTAGTTACGAGCAGTACTTC. It specifies CASSGRTSSYEQYF. Complete variable domain (other parts from reference TRBV18 and TRBJ2-7): NAGVMQNPRHLVRRRGQEARLRCSPMKGHSHVYWYRQLPEEGLKFMVYLQKENIIDESGMPKERFSAEFPKEGPSILRIQQVVRGDSAAYFCASSGRTSSYEQYFGPGTRLTVT.

This chain connects TRBV7-2 to TRBJ2-5; TRBD1 is a possible D gene (6 bases). Deletions cut 0 bases from V and 5 bases from J, with 10 bases between. The CDR3 loop spans 14 amino acids. The germline V gene has CDR1 SGHTA and CDR2 FQGNSA. CDR3 nucleotide sequence: TGTGCCAGCAGCTTAGCGGGGACAAAGGAGACCCAGTACTTC. Its translation is CASSLAGTKETQYF.

This clone has just one count. V and J are TRBV4-3 and TRBJ1-4; TRBD1 is a possible D gene (6 bases). CDR3 length: 18 amino acids. The V and J ends lost 0 bases and 8 bases respectively, with 22 bases between them. CDR1 LGHNA and CDR2 YSLEER come from the germline V gene. CDR3 sequence: CASSQEPGQISLVEKLFF. The DNA for the CDR3 is TGCGCCAGCAGCCAAGAACCCGGACAGATTTCGCTGGTCGAAAAACTGTTTTTT.

V gene TRBV4-1 combines with J gene TRBJ2-5; D is unresolved. CDR3 length: 14 amino acids. The germline gives CDR1 MGHRA, CDR2 YSYEKL. V was shortened by 4 bases and J by 5 bases, with 14 bases between the two germline ends. The CDR3 sequence is CASSLRLAGETQYF. DNA of the CDR3: TGCGCCAGCAGCCTAAGATTAGCCGGCGAGACCCAGTACTTC.

The chain joins TRBV4-3 to TRBJ1-1; D unclear. CDR1 is LGHNA, CDR2 YSLEER, per germline. The CDR3 contains 14 residues. V lost 0 bases and J 1 base, leaving 6 bases between the germline ends. The CDR3, as DNA: TGCGCCAGCAGCCAAGATTTATCGAACACTGAAGCTTTCTTT. Its translation is CASSQDLSNTEAFF.

This clone was observed a few times. The V gene is TRBV11-3, the J gene TRBJ2-2, with D possibly TRBD1 on 5 matching bases. Trimming left V 0 bases short and J 8 bases short, with 7 bases between. The germline V gene has CDR1 SGHNT and CDR2 YENEEA. This CDR3 has 13 residues. The CDR3 reads CASSLDQGGELFF. The CDR3, as DNA: TGTGCCAGCAGCTTAGACCAGGGAGGGGAGCTGTTTTTT.

The CDR3 sequence: CASSLEPRARFNEKLFF. The CDR3 DNA sequence: TGCGCCAGCAGCTTGGAGCCGCGGGCGCGATTTAATGAAAAACTGTTTTTT. The chain uses TRBV5-1 and TRBJ1-4; D call uncertain. The CDR3 is made up of 17 amino acids. In germline, CDR1 is SGHRS, CDR2 YFSETQ. The V gene lost 0 bases and the J gene lost 4 bases, with 16 bases spanning the gap. The variable domain in full, completed from reference TRBV5-1 and TRBJ1-4, reads KAGVTQTPRYLIKTRGQQVTLSCSPISGHRSVSWYQQTPGQGLQFLFEYFSETQRNKGNFPGRFSGRQFSNSRSEMNVSTLELGDSALYLCASSLEPRARFNEKLFFGSGTQLSVL.

CDR3 region: CASSSRKPDERMGIDEQFF. Written as DNA, the CDR3 is TGTGCCAGCAGTTCCCGAAAGCCCGATGAGCGGATGGGGATAGATGAGCAGTTCTTC. The chain carries TRBV28 and TRBJ2-1; D might be TRBD2 (5 bases). CDR1 and CDR2 from the germline V gene are MDHEN and SYDVKM. The CDR3 covers 19 residues. The V end lost 4 bases, the J end lost 8 bases, and 30 bases lay between the germline ends.

The chain links TRBV6-5 to TRBJ2-4; a possible D gene is TRBD2 (5 bases). Germline-derived CDR1 and CDR2 are MNHEY and SVGAGI. This CDR3 contains 14 residues. V dropped 4 bases and J dropped 7 bases, with 14 bases sitting between them. The CDR3 loop reads CASSSEVLMNIQYF. The CDR3 DNA is TGTGCCAGCAGTTCGGAGGTCCTCATGAACATTCAGTACTTC.

The chain joins TRBV7-3 to TRBJ2-3; D ambiguous. Germline CDR1 reads SGHTA; CDR2 reads FQGTGA. V dropped 6 bases and J dropped 0 bases, with 13 bases sitting between them. The CDR3 spans 15 residues. The CDR3 nucleotides read TGTGCCAGCAGTTCGACACCATCTAGCACAGATACGCAGTATTTT. This sequence encodes CASSSTPSSTDTQYF.

This clone has a single count. The chain recombines TRBV19 with TRBJ2-5; TRBD1 aligns across 7 bases. After removal of 3 bases from V and 9 bases from J, the junction contained 13 bases not matched to a gene. Germline V lookup: CDR1 LNHDA, CDR2 SQIVND (reference sequence). The CDR3 sequence is 15 residues long. CDR3 in DNA: TGTGCCAGTAGTATCGAGTTGGGACAGCGAAGGGCCCAGTACTTC. This sequence encodes CASSIELGQRRAQYF.

In its sample, this clone was seen a few times. The chain couples TRBV6-1 to TRBJ1-5; TRBD1 agrees at 11 bases. Trimming at V came to 4 bases and at J to 6 bases, leaving 5 bases not matched to a gene. The CDR3 runs to 15 residues. The germline V gene has CDR1 MNHNS and CDR2 SASEGT. The CDR3 DNA reads as TGTGCCAGCAGTGGCCGGGACAGGGGGTTTCAGCCCCAGCATTTT. The encoded protein is CASSGRDRGFQPQHF.

This chain links TRBV6-5 with TRBJ2-7, with TRBD1 matching over 9 bases. The CDR3 has 15 residues. Trimming took 5 bases from V and 7 from J; bases not matched to a gene: 12. The germline V gene has CDR1 MNHEY and CDR2 SVGAGI. The CDR3 nucleotides are TGTGCCAGCAGTCGGGACAGGGTTGGGGCGCGGGAGCAGTACTTC. Amino acids: CASSRDRVGAREQYF.

The chain combines TRBV4-2 with TRBJ1-1; 7 nucleotides align to TRBD1. V trimming: 3 bases; J trimming: 0 bases; junction bases outside the gene matches: 4. The CDR3 runs to 15 residues. The V gene's germline CDR1 is LGHNA and CDR2 YNFKEQ. The CDR3 DNA sequence: TGTGCCAGCAGCCATCCGACAGGGATGAACACTGAAGCTTTCTTT. It yields the protein CASSHPTGMNTEAFF.

The chain employs TRBV18 and TRBJ1-6, with 10 nucleotides matching TRBD1. The CDR3 runs to 15 residues. With 3 bases clipped from V and 7 bases from J, the junction kept 3 bases outside the gene matches. Germline assignment: CDR1 KGHSH and CDR2 LQKENI. CDR3 sequence (DNA): TGTGCCAGCTCACCCGGACAGGGGGGGAATTCACCCCTCCACTTT. Protein: CASSPGQGGNSPLHF.

The rearrangement joins TRBV6-6 to TRBJ1-2; possibly TRBD1 for D (5 bases). The CDR3 sequence is 15 residues long. V was shortened by 5 bases and J by 4 bases, with 17 bases between the two germline ends. Per germline, CDR1 MNHNY and CDR2 SVGAGI (reference sequence). DNA of the CDR3: TGTGCCAGCAGTCGCCCGACGACAGCTCTCTATGGCTACACCTTC. Its translation is CASSRPTTALYGYTF.

The CDR3 loop reads CASSLRGRVLTNSPLHF. In DNA, the CDR3 is TGTGCCAGCAGCTTAAGGGGCAGGGTCCTTACTAATTCACCCCTCCACTTT. V usage is TRBV7-2 and J usage is TRBJ1-6; D is possibly TRBD1 (5 bases). Between the trimmed V and J ends, which lost 2 bases and 6 bases, there was a span of 17 bases. Germline loops: CDR1 SGHTA, CDR2 FQGNSA. This CDR3 has 17 residues.

This chain connects TRBV7-2 to TRBJ1-1, with D possibly being TRBD1 (6 bases). This CDR3 has 14 amino acids. The germline V and J ends were trimmed by 7 bases and 7 bases, with 19 bases remaining between them. In germline, CDR1 is SGHTA, CDR2 FQGNSA. The CDR3 spells CASNRGRGNGEAFF. DNA for the CDR3: TGTGCCAGCAATAGGGGCAGGGGTAATGGTGAAGCTTTCTTT. The whole variable domain, remainder taken from reference TRBV7-2 and TRBJ1-1, is GAGVSQSPSNKVTEKGKDVELRCDPISGHTALYWYRQSLGQGLEFLIYFQGNSAPDKSGLPSDRFSAERTGGSVSTLTIQRTQQEDSAVYLCASNRGRGNGEAFFGQGTRLTVV.

The V gene is TRBV6-6, the J gene TRBJ2-3; 7 nucleotides align to TRBD2. Germline assignment: CDR1 MNHNY and CDR2 SVGAGI (reference sequence). The CDR3 totals 15 residues. Trimming removed 4 bases from V and 1 base from J; junction bases left unmatched: 5. The CDR3 here is CASSSSGTGTDTQYF. CDR3 bases: TGTGCCAGCAGTTCAAGCGGGACGGGCACAGATACGCAGTATTTT.

The V gene is TRBV30, the J gene TRBJ2-7, with a weak D call TRBD1 (6 bases). V shed 1 base and J shed 2 bases, with 9 bases lying between them. This CDR3 is 13 amino acids long. Germline V gives CDR1 GTSNPN, CDR2 SVGIG (reference sequence). The CDR3 here is CAWSADRTYEQYF. The CDR3 DNA follows: TGTGCCTGGAGTGCGGACAGAACCTACGAGCAGTACTTC.

CDR3 amino acids: CASSLSGRGQETQYF. DNA for the CDR3: TGTGCCAGCAGCTTATCAGGGCGGGGACAAGAGACCCAGTACTTC. This chain uses TRBV7-9 with TRBJ2-5; D may be TRBD2 (6 bases). Germline assignment: CDR1 SEHNR and CDR2 FQNEAQ (reference sequence). V shed 2 bases and J shed 2 bases, with 12 bases lying between them. CDR3 size: 15 residues.

V gene TRBV7-9 combines with J gene TRBJ2-5, with 9 bases matching TRBD2. Germline CDR1 and CDR2: SEHNR and FQNEAQ (reference sequence). Trimming cost V 1 base and J 5 bases; bases outside gene matches: 11. The CDR3 contains 17 residues. The CDR3 protein is CASSLGAGGPIRETQYF. In nucleotides, the CDR3 is TGTGCCAGCAGCTTAGGTGCGGGGGGGCCGATCAGGGAGACCCAGTACTTC. Variable domain in full (rest from reference TRBV7-9 and TRBJ2-5): DTGVSQNPRHKITKRGQNVTFRCDPISEHNRLYWYRQTLGQGPEFLTYFQNEAQLEKSRLLSDRFSAERPKGSFSTLEIQRTEQGDSAMYLCASSLGAGGPIRETQYFGPGTRLLVL.

The table lists this clone with a few counts. The chain combines TRBV19 with TRBJ1-4; maybe TRBD1 (5 bases). Looked up from germline, CDR1 is LNHDA and CDR2 is SQIVND (reference sequence). Deletions cut 9 bases from V and 6 bases from J, with 14 bases between. This CDR3 is built from 13 residues. The CDR3 reads CASGRQTDEKLFF. The CDR3 DNA sequence: TGTGCCAGCGGAAGACAGACAGATGAAAAACTGTTTTTT.

The gene calls are TRBV7-6 and TRBJ2-3; TRBD2 might be the D (6 bases). Germline V CDR1 and CDR2: SGHVS, FNYEAQ. The CDR3 spans 17 residues. Trimming cost V 1 base and J 2 bases, with 16 bases left between them. This CDR3 reads CASSLDGAGTFTDTQYF. Written as DNA, the CDR3 is TGTGCCAGCAGCTTAGATGGGGCGGGGACCTTCACAGATACGCAGTATTTT.

This rearrangement joins TRBV2 to TRBJ2-5, with a tentative D call TRBD1 (5 bases). V was cut by 2 bases and J by 3 bases, with 7 bases left in between. The CDR3 has 13 residues. Per germline, CDR1 SNHLY and CDR2 FYNNEI. The DNA of the CDR3 is TGTGCCAGCAGTGAACGCAGGGAAGAGACCCAGTACTTC. Translating it yields CASSERREETQYF.

The V gene is TRBV7-2, the J gene TRBJ1-2; D unclear. Germline CDR1 is SGHTA and CDR2 is FQGNSA. The CDR3 is 13 amino acids. V gave up 1 base and J gave up 1 base, with 4 bases separating them. As DNA, the CDR3 is TGTGCCAGCAGCTTAGTGAGTAACTATGGCTACACCTTC. It yields the protein CASSLVSNYGYTF.

The rearrangement joins TRBV27 to TRBJ2-3; 9 bases agree with TRBD2. CDR1 is MNHEY and CDR2 is SMNVEV in the germline V gene (reference sequence). The junction had 8 bases not matched to a gene; V was cut back by 0 bases and J by 4 bases. CDR3 size: 17 residues. DNA of the CDR3: TGTGCCAGCAGTTTATCGACTAGCGGCTTGGTGGCAGATACGCAGTATTTT. This encodes CASSLSTSGLVADTQYF.